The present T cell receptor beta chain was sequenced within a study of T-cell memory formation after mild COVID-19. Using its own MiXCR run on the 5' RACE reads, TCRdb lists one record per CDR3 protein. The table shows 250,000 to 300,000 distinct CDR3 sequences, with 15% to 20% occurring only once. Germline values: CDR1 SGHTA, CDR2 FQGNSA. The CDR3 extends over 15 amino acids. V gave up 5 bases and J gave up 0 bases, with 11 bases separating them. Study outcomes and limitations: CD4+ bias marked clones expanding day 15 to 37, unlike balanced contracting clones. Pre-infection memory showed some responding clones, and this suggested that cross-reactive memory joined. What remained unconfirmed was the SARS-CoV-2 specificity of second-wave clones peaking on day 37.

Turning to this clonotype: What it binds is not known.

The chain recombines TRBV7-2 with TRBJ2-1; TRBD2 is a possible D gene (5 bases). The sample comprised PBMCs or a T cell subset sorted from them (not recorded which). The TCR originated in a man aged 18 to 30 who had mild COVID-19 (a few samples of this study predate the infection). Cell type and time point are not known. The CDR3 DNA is TGTGCCAGCAGCATAACACTAGGCTCCTACAATGAGCAGTTCTTC. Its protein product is CASSITLGSYNEQFF. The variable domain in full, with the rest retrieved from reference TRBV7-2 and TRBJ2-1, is GAGVSQSPSNKVTEKGKDVELRCDPISGHTALYWYRQSLGQGLEFLIYFQGNSAPDKSGLPSDRFSAERTGGSVSTLTIQRTQQEDSAVYLCASSITLGSYNEQFFGPGTRLTVL.